This TCR beta chain was observed in a study of blood T cell repertoires in COVID-19. Original handling: Reference gene primer amplification gave nucleated cell count estimates. The table came from immunoSEQ multiplex PCR; TCRdb's copy has only in-frame clones and leaves some out. That table furnishes V, J and clone size, whereas the DNA furnished D and trimming. The sample contains 110,000 to 150,000 clones, 80% to 90% of which appear only once. V was pared by 8 bases and J by 5 bases, with 1 base of the junction left unmatched. Looked up from germline, CDR1 is KGHDR and CDR2 is SFDVKD. This CDR3 has 12 residues.

This sequence was found in a man aged 55-75 years with active or convalescent COVID-19. The gene calls are TRBV24-1 and TRBJ2-1; 8 bases align to TRBD2. Sequencing used peripheral blood. The DNA for the CDR3 is TGTGCCACCACCGGGGGGGACAATGAGCAGTTCTTC. Translated: CATTGGDNEQFF.